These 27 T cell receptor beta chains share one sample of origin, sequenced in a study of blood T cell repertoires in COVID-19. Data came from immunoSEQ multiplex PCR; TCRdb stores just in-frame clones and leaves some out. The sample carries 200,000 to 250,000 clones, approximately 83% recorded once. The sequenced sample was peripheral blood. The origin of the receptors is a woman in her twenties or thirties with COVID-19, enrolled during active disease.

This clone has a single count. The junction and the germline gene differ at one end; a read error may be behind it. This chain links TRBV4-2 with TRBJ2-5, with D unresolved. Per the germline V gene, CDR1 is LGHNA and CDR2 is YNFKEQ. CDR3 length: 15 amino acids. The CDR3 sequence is CASSQAGATQKTQYF. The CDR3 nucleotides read TGTGCCAGCAGCCAAGCGGGTGCGACCCAAAAGACCCAGTACTTC.

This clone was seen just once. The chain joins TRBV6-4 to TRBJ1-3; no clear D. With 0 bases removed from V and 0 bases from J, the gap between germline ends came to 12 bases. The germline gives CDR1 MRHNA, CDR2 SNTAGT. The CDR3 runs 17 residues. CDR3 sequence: CASSDSKVTSSGNTIYF. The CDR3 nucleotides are TGTGCCAGCAGTGACTCAAAGGTGACAAGCTCTGGAAACACCATATATTTT.

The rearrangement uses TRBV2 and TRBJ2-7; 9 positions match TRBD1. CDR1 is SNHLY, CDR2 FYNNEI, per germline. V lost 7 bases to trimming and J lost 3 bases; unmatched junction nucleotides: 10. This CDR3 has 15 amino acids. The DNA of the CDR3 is TGTGCCAGCAAAATCGGGACAGGGATTTACTACGAGCAGTACTTC. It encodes CASKIGTGIYYEQYF.

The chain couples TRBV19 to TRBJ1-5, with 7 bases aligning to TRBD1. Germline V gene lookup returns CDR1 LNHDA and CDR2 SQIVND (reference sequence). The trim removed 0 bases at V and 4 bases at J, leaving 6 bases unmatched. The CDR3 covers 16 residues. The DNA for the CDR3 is TGTGCCAGTAGTATAGACAGCCGACAGGGAAATCAGCCCCAGCATTTT. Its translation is CASSIDSRQGNQPQHF.

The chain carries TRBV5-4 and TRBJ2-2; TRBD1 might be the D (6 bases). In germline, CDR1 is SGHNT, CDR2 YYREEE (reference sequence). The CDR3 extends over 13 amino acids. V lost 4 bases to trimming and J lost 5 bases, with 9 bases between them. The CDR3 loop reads CASSPGQTGELFF. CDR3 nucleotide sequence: TGTGCCAGCAGCCCGGGACAAACCGGGGAGCTGTTTTTT.

The DNA of the CDR3 is TGTGCCGGGGGTACGGGGGGCGGGGAGCAGTACTTC. It translates to CAGGTGGGEQYF. The chain links TRBV30 to TRBJ2-7, with TRBD2 as a possible D gene (7 bases). The length of the CDR3 is 12 residues. The germline V gene encodes CDR1 GTSNPN and CDR2 SVGIG (reference sequence). V was shortened by 8 bases and J by 7 bases, with 18 bases between the two germline ends.

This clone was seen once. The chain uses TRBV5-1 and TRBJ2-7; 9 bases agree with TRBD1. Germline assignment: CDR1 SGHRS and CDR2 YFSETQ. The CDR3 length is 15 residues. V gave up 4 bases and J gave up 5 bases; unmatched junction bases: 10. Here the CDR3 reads CASSDPGQGGDEQYF. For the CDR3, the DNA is TGCGCCAGCAGCGACCCGGGACAGGGAGGGGACGAGCAGTACTTC.

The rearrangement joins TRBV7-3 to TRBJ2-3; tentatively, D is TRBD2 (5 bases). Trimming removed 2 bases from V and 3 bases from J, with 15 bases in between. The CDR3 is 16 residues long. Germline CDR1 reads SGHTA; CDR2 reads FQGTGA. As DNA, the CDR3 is TGTGCCAGCAGCTTATGGTCAGGTAGAGGGACAGATACGCAGTATTTT. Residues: CASSLWSGRGTDTQYF.

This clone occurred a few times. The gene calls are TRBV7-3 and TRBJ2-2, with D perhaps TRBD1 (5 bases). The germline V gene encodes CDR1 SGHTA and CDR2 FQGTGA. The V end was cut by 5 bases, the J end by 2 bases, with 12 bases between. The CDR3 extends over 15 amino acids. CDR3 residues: CASSLPGLNTGELFF. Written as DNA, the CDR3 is TGTGCCAGCAGCCTACCAGGGCTTAACACCGGGGAGCTGTTTTTT.

CDR3 nucleotides: TGTGCCAGCAGCTTAGGAACTAGCGGGAGAAGCACAGATACGCAGTATTTT. Translating gives CASSLGTSGRSTDTQYF. V gene TRBV13 combines with J gene TRBJ2-3; 11 bases match TRBD2. V was clipped by 0 bases and J by 0 bases; unmatched bases: 2. The CDR3 sequence is 17 residues long. Germline V gene lookup returns CDR1 PRHDT and CDR2 FYEKMQ (reference sequence). Complete variable domain (other parts from reference TRBV13 and TRBJ2-3): AAGVIQSPRHLIKEKRETATLKCYPIPRHDTVYWYQQGPGQDPQFLISFYEKMQSDKGSIPDRFSAQQFSDYHSELNMSSLELGDSALYFCASSLGTSGRSTDTQYFGPGTRLTVL.

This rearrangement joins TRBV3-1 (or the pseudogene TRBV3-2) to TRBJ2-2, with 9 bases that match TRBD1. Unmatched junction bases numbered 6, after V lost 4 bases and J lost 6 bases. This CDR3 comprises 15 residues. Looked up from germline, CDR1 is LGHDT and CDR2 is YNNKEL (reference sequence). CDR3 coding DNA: TGTGCCAGCAGCCGTGGACAGGGGAGGGCCGGGGAGCTGTTTTTT. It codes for CASSRGQGRAGELFF.

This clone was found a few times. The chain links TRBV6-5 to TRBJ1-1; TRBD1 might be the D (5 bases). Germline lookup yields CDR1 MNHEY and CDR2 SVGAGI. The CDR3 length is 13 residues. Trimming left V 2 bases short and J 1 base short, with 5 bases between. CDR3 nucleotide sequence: TGTGCCAGCAGTTACCAGGGGAACACTGAAGCTTTCTTT. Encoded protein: CASSYQGNTEAFF.

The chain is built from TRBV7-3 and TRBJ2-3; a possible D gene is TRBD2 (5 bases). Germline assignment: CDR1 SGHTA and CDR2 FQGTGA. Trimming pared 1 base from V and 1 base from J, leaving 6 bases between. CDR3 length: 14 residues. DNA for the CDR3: TGTGCCAGCAGCTTAAACGGGGGCACAGATACGCAGTATTTT. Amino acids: CASSLNGGTDTQYF.

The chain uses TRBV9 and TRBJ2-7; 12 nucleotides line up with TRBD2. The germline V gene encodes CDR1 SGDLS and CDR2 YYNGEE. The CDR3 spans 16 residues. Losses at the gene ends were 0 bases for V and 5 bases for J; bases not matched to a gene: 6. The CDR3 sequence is CASSVALAGGAHEQYF. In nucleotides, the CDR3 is TGTGCCAGCAGCGTAGCGCTAGCGGGAGGGGCCCACGAGCAGTACTTC.

The CDR3 is CASSLSQGPDTQYF. The CDR3 DNA sequence: TGCGCCAGCAGCTTATCACAGGGCCCAGATACGCAGTATTTT. The rearrangement links TRBV5-1 to TRBJ2-3; a weak D match, TRBD1 (6 bases). Germline CDR1 and CDR2: SGHRS and YFSETQ. The germline V and J ends were trimmed by 2 bases and 4 bases, with 11 bases remaining between them. The CDR3 covers 14 residues. Combining the CDR3 with reference TRBV5-1 and TRBJ2-3 gives the whole variable domain KAGVTQTPRYLIKTRGQQVTLSCSPISGHRSVSWYQQTPGQGLQFLFEYFSETQRNKGNFPGRFSGRQFSNSRSEMNVSTLELGDSALYLCASSLSQGPDTQYFGPGTRLTVL.

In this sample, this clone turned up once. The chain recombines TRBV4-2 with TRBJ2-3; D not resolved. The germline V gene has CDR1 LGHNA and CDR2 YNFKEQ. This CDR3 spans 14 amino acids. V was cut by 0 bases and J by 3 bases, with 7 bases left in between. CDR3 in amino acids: CASSQDLRTDTQYF. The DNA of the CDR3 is TGTGCCAGCAGCCAAGATTTGCGGACAGATACGCAGTATTTT.

Here the CDR3 reads CASSLGGTNEKLFF. The DNA of the CDR3 is TGTGCCAGCAGCTTGGGGGGCACTAATGAAAAACTGTTTTTT. V and J are TRBV5-4 and TRBJ1-4; D might be TRBD1 (5 bases). V dropped 0 bases and J dropped 2 bases, with 5 bases sitting between them. There are 14 residues in the CDR3. Germline V gene lookup returns CDR1 SGHNT and CDR2 YYREEE (reference sequence). The variable domain in full, with the rest retrieved from reference TRBV5-4 and TRBJ1-4, is ETGVTQSPTHLIKTRGQQVTLRCSSQSGHNTVSWYQQALGQGPQFIFQYYREEENGRGNFPPRFSGLQFPNYSSELNVNALELDDSALYLCASSLGGTNEKLFFGSGTQLSVL.

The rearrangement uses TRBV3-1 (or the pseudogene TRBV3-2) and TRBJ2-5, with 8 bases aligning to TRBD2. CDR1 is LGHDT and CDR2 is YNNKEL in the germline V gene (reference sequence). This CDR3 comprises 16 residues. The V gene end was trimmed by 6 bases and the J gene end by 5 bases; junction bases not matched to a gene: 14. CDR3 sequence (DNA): TGTGCCAGCAGAATAAGTGGAGTAGCGGGAAGGGAGACCCAGTACTTC. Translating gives CASRISGVAGRETQYF.

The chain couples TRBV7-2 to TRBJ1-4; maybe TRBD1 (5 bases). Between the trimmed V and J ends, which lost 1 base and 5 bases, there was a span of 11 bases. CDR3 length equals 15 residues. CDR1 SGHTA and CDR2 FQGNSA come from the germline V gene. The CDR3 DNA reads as TGTGCCAGCAGCTTAGGGCAGGGTGGGAATGAAAAACTGTTTTTT. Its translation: CASSLGQGGNEKLFF.

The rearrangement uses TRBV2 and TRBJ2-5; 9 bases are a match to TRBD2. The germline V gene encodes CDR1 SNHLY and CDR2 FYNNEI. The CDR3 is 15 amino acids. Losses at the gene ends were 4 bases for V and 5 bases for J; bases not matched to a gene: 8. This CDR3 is CASSGVAGEGETQYF. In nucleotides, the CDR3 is TGTGCCAGCAGTGGTGTAGCGGGAGAGGGGGAGACCCAGTACTTC. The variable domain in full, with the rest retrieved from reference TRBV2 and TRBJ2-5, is EPEVTQTPSHQVTQMGQEVILRCVPISNHLYFYWYRQILGQKVEFLVSFYNNEISEKSEIFDDQFSVERPDGSNFTLKIRSTKLEDSAMYFCASSGVAGEGETQYFGPGTRLLVL.

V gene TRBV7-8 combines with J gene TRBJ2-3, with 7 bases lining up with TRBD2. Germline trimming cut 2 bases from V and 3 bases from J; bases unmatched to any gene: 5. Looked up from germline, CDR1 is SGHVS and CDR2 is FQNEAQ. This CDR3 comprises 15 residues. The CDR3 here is CASSLPSGKTDTQYF. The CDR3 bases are TGTGCCAGCAGCTTACCCAGCGGGAAAACAGATACGCAGTATTTT.

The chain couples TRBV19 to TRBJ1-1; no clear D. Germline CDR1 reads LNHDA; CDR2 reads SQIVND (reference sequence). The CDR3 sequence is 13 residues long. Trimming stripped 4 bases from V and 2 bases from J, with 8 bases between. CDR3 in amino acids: CASSTGLNTEAFF. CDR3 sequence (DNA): TGTGCCAGTAGTACAGGACTAAACACTGAAGCTTTCTTT.

As DNA, the CDR3 is TGCAGCGTTGGGGGGGCTGGAAACACCATATATTTT. Amino acid sequence: CSVGGAGNTIYF. The V call is TRBV29-1, the J call TRBJ1-3, with D maybe TRBD1 (5 bases). CDR3 length equals 12 residues. Trimming cost V 4 bases and J 2 bases, with 6 bases left between them. Germline CDR1 is SQVTM and CDR2 is ANQGSEA.

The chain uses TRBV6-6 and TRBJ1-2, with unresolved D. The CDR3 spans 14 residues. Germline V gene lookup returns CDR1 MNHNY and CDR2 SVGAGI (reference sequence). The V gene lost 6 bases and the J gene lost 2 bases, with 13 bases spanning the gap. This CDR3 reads CASSRPGPNYGYTF. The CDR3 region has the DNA TGTGCCAGCAGCCGCCCGGGTCCGAACTATGGCTACACCTTC.

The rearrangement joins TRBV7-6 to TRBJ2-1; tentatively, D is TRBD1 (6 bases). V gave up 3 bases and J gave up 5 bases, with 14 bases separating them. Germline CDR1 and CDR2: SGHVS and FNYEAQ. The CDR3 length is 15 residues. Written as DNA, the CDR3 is TGTGCCAGCAGCTTCCAGGGGATTGGGGACAATGAGCAGTTCTTC. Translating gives CASSFQGIGDNEQFF.

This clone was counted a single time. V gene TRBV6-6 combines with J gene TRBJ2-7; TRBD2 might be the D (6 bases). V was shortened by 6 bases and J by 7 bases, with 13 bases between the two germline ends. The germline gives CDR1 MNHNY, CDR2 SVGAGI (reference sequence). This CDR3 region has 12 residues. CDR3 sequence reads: CASRKTGVEQYF. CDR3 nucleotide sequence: TGTGCCAGCAGGAAAACGGGGGTTGAGCAGTACTTC.

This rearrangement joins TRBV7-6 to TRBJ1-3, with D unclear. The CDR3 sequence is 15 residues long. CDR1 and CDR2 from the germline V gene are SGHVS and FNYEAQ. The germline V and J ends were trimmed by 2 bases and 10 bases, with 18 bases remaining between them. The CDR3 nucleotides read TGTGCCAGCAGCTTAAATAGCGGCGGCCTAAATACCATATATTTT. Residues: CASSLNSGGLNTIYF.